This T cell receptor beta chain was obtained from a study of blood T cell repertoires in COVID-19. For the study at large: The analysed material was cDNA or gDNA that came from T cells, B-cell-depleted T cells, or PBMCs.

The CDR3 consists of 12 residues. V was trimmed by 5 bases and J by 4 bases, leaving 10 bases between them. Germline CDR1 SGHRS, CDR2 YFSETQ. How the authors handled the data: Amplifying reference gene primers gave estimates of nucleated cell counts. Only in-frame clones appear in the TCRdb table, and some are missing; sequencing was by immunoSEQ multiplex PCR. Clone size and V and J calls were adopted from that table, with D and trimming inferred from the DNA. The data hold around 120,000 clones, with around 86% observed a single time. The sequenced material came from peripheral blood. J is TRBJ2-7 and V is TRBV5-1; perhaps TRBD1 as D (5 bases). This clonotype originated in a woman aged 70-85 years with acute or convalescent COVID-19. CDR3 sequence reads: CASSQGTYEQYF. As DNA, the CDR3 is TGCGCCAGCAGTCAGGGAACTTACGAGCAGTACTTC.